This TCR beta chain was captured in a study of identical twins. Study results and limitations: Models underestimated how often monozygotic twins shared out-of-frame TCR alpha. Cross-sectional statistics, not tracking of the same donors, supported the conclusions. Cord blood beta clonotypes that were abundant carried fewer insertions, and memory repertoires showed no such trend.

One entry per CDR3 protein, called by TCRdb with MiXCR from the 5' RACE reads. The sample shows more than 200,000 distinct CDR3 sequences, roughly 13% of them seen only once. This clonotype turned up a few times. Its antigen remains unidentified. This CDR3 comprises 13 residues. V lost 4 bases, J lost 7 bases, and 11 bases lay in between. Germline V lookup: CDR1 SGDLS, CDR2 YYNGEE. The chain joins TRBV9 to TRBJ1-4; perhaps TRBD1 as D (5 bases). The sequenced sample was memory (CD45RO+) T cells sorted from blood. The receptor comes from a woman aged 18-29 years in good health. The chain's CDR3 is CASSSGTGEKLFF. In DNA, the CDR3 is TGTGCCAGCAGCTCGGGGACGGGTGAAAAACTGTTTTTT.